Below are 20 T cell receptor beta chains sequenced from a single sample in a study of T cell responses to AZD1222 COVID-19 vaccine. TCRdb's table, derived via immunoSEQ multiplex PCR, lists solely in-frame clones and lacks some. The table has tens of thousands of clones, approximately 90% seen once. Sequenced here: peripheral blood, sampled on day 0 of MenACWY control vaccination. Receptor source: an adult in good health.

In its sample, this clone was seen once. The V and J genes are TRBV28 and TRBJ2-7; D not certain. Deletions cut 8 bases from V and 1 base from J, with 6 bases between. Germline loops: CDR1 MDHEN, CDR2 SYDVKM. The CDR3 loop spans 11 amino acids. The CDR3 nucleotides are TGTGCCAGCGCCAATTCCTACGAGCAGTACTTC. Its translation: CASANSYEQYF.

The CDR3 spells CATSRSLAGVGDTQYF. The CDR3 bases are TGTGCCACCAGCAGGTCTTTAGCGGGAGTCGGAGATACGCAGTATTTT. The chain has TRBV15 and TRBJ2-3, with 9 bases identical to TRBD2. Trimming removed 3 bases from V and 5 bases from J; junction bases left unmatched: 9. CDR3 length equals 16 residues. Per germline, CDR1 LNHNV and CDR2 YYDKDF (reference sequence).

The gene calls are TRBV6-1 and TRBJ2-1; D is ambiguous. V was pared by 1 base and J by 8 bases, with 12 bases between. The CDR3 spans 14 residues. CDR1 and CDR2 (germline): MNHNS, SASEGT. As DNA, the CDR3 is TGTGCCAGCAGTGAAGGTGCTAGTCAAGATGAGCAGTTCTTC. Its translation is CASSEGASQDEQFF.

J is TRBJ1-1 and V is TRBV24-1; weak D call: TRBD1 (6 bases). CDR3 size: 14 residues. Trimming took off 2 bases at V and 3 bases at J, with 9 bases between the two ends. The germline V gene encodes CDR1 KGHDR and CDR2 SFDVKD. CDR3 nucleotides: TGTGCCACCAGTGATTCACAGGGCCACACTGAAGCTTTCTTT. This translates into CATSDSQGHTEAFF.

This rearrangement joins TRBV10-3 to TRBJ2-5; D not certain. Germline CDR1 reads ENHRY; CDR2 reads SYGVKD. The CDR3 loop spans 13 amino acids. The V end lost 6 bases, the J end lost 1 base, and 9 bases lay between the germline ends. CDR3 DNA: TGTGCCATCAGGGACGGTCCCCAAGAGACCCAGTACTTC. Translating gives CAIRDGPQETQYF.

The chain combines TRBV7-2 with TRBJ1-3, with a weak D call TRBD1 (5 bases). V dropped 1 base and J dropped 0 bases, with 16 bases sitting between them. CDR1 is SGHTA and CDR2 is FQGNSA in the germline V gene. This CDR3 contains 18 residues. The CDR3 sequence: CASSLGGTGLRSGNTIYF. Written as DNA, the CDR3 is TGTGCCAGCAGCTTAGGAGGCACAGGCCTCCGCTCTGGAAACACCATATATTTT. The full variable domain, its missing parts supplied by reference TRBV7-2 and TRBJ1-3, is GAGVSQSPSNKVTEKGKDVELRCDPISGHTALYWYRQSLGQGLEFLIYFQGNSAPDKSGLPSDRFSAERTGGSVSTLTIQRTQQEDSAVYLCASSLGGTGLRSGNTIYFGEGSWLTVV.

The chain joins TRBV5-1 to TRBJ2-1; 9 nucleotides align to TRBD1. The germline V gene encodes CDR1 SGHRS and CDR2 YFSETQ. V lost 2 bases and J lost 5; bases outside the gene matches: 2. CDR3 size: 14 residues. The CDR3 DNA reads TGCGCCAGCAGCTTCGGGACAGGGAACAATGAGCAGTTCTTC. Translating it yields CASSFGTGNNEQFF.

This rearrangement joins TRBV24-1 to TRBJ2-3; TRBD2 aligns across 11 bases. This CDR3 has 15 residues. Germline V gene data show CDR1 as KGHDR and CDR2 as SFDVKD. V was pared by 7 bases and J by 6 bases, with 8 bases of the junction left unmatched. The CDR3 nucleotides are TGTGCCACCAGCCCAAGACTAGCGGGGTCCGATACGCAGTATTTT. This sequence encodes CATSPRLAGSDTQYF.

This clone was picked up a small number of times. The J gene is TRBJ1-5, the V gene TRBV10-3; D is possibly TRBD1 (6 bases). Germline CDR1 and CDR2: ENHRY and SYGVKD. The V gene lost 3 bases and the J gene lost 0 bases, with 21 bases spanning the gap. This CDR3 is built from 19 residues. The CDR3 DNA sequence: TGTGCCATCAGTGAACGGCAGGGGACCGCTCCGTCTAGCAATCAGCCCCAGCATTTT. It yields the protein CAISERQGTAPSSNQPQHF.

This clone occurred once. The V and J genes are TRBV4-1 and TRBJ2-7, with 10 bases that match TRBD2. V shed 0 bases and J 6 bases; nucleotides not matched to a gene: 11. The CDR3 has 17 residues. Looked up from germline, CDR1 is MGHRA and CDR2 is YSYEKL. The CDR3 loop reads CASSQDGAGGLLAEQYF. DNA for the CDR3: TGCGCCAGCAGCCAAGACGGAGCGGGGGGGCTCTTGGCCGAGCAGTACTTC.

This rearrangement joins TRBV6-6 to TRBJ1-2; maybe TRBD1 (6 bases). CDR1 and CDR2 from the germline V gene are MNHNY and SVGAGI (reference sequence). Deletions cut 8 bases from V and 12 bases from J, with 25 bases between. This CDR3 is built from 14 residues. The CDR3 loop reads CASVGDKFSPGDTF. The CDR3 DNA reads as TGTGCCAGCGTTGGGGACAAGTTTTCCCCGGGGGACACCTTC.

CDR3: CASSIPPYEQYF. The CDR3 bases are TGTGCCAGTAGTATACCCCCCTACGAGCAGTACTTC. The genes are TRBV19 and TRBJ2-7, with D hard to call. Germline assignment: CDR1 LNHDA and CDR2 SQIVND (reference sequence). The CDR3 consists of 12 residues. Trimming cost V 2 bases and J 2 bases, with 4 bases left between them.

The CDR3 nucleotides read TGCGCCAGCAGCTTGGACCCGAGGACCCAGTACTTC. Protein sequence: CASSLDPRTQYF. The chain combines TRBV5-1 with TRBJ2-5; D ambiguous. Germline-derived CDR1 and CDR2 are SGHRS and YFSETQ. This CDR3 region has 12 residues. V gave up 0 bases and J gave up 7 bases, with 7 bases separating them.

The rearrangement uses TRBV12-3 or TRBV12-4 and TRBJ1-2; possible D gene TRBD1, 6 bases. The CDR3 runs to 13 residues. The germline V and J ends were trimmed by 3 bases and 4 bases, with 9 bases remaining between them. The CDR3 reads CASSLTGIYGYTF. The CDR3 DNA is TGTGCCAGCAGTTTGACAGGTATCTATGGCTACACCTTC.

This chain joins TRBV28 and TRBJ2-2; 8 bases match TRBD2. The CDR3 length is 12 residues. V lost 6 bases and J lost 7; bases outside the gene matches: 1. CDR1 is MDHEN and CDR2 is SYDVKM in the germline V gene. The CDR3 nucleotides read TGTGCCAGCAGCGGGGGGGTCGGGGAGCTGTTTTTT. This sequence encodes CASSGGVGELFF.

The gene calls are TRBV5-4 and TRBJ2-6; D uncertain. From germline, CDR1 is SGHNT and CDR2 YYREEE (reference sequence). This CDR3 comprises 13 residues. Trimming took 1 base from V and 4 from J, leaving 3 bases between them. The CDR3 nucleotides read TGTGCCAGCAGCTTGAGGGGGGCCAACGTCCTGACTTTC. Amino acid sequence: CASSLRGANVLTF.

The gene calls are TRBV9 and TRBJ2-2, with D perhaps matching TRBD1 (6 bases). Germline V CDR1 and CDR2: SGDLS, YYNGEE. V was shortened by 0 bases and J by 7 bases, with 16 bases between the two germline ends. This CDR3 has 16 residues. CDR3 in amino acids: CASSVGGGPMNGELFF. CDR3 coding DNA: TGTGCCAGCAGCGTAGGTGGGGGCCCCATGAACGGGGAGCTGTTTTTT.

In this sample, this clone turned up once. The rearrangement links TRBV2 to TRBJ2-7; 9 bases line up with TRBD1. The CDR3 totals 14 residues. Looked up from germline, CDR1 is SNHLY and CDR2 is FYNNEI. The V and J ends lost 6 bases and 5 bases, in that order; junction bases with no gene match: 8. The CDR3 loop reads CASSGGQGVDEQYF. In nucleotides, the CDR3 is TGTGCCAGCAGCGGGGGACAGGGTGTGGACGAGCAGTACTTC.

The J gene is TRBJ1-2, the V gene TRBV12-3 or TRBV12-4, with D possibly TRBD1 on 5 matching bases. The CDR3 extends over 12 amino acids. The V gene lost 6 bases and the J gene lost 5 bases, with 10 bases spanning the gap. The CDR3 DNA reads as TGTGCCAGCAGCGTGGGACGTTATGGCTACACCTTC. As protein: CASSVGRYGYTF.

The rearrangement uses TRBV19 and TRBJ1-1; D is ambiguous. Looked up from germline, CDR1 is LNHDA and CDR2 is SQIVND (reference sequence). Trimming removed 1 base at V and 1 base at J, with 7 bases between. CDR3 size: 14 residues. CDR3 loop: CASSIVGRNTEAFF. The CDR3, as DNA: TGTGCCAGTAGTATAGTCGGCAGGAACACTGAAGCTTTCTTT.